This TCR beta chain was captured by sequencing in a study of cytomegalovirus exposure and HLA in healthy donors. To note about this clone: The antigen remains undetermined.

Study-wide points: A previous analysis found most TCR beta V segments productive roughly 90% or roughly 30% of the time. Among TCR sequences, most were rare, though some public TCRs appeared in many donors.

The donors comprised healthy bone marrow donors. The PCR used 60 Vbeta and 13 Jbeta primers. Assay used: immunoSEQ multiplex PCR; TCRdb lists only in-frame clones, some missing. The sample comprises 150,000 to 200,000 clones, 77% of which are singletons, and roughly 1.5% rests with the top ten. The germline gives CDR1 SGHNT, CDR2 YENEEA. The CDR3 is 13 residues long. V lost 1 base, J lost 8 bases, and 4 bases stayed unmatched. The chain carries TRBV11-3 and TRBJ1-1, with 7 nucleotides matching TRBD1. Specimen: PBMCs. The TCR comes from a man between 18 and 35 years old in good health and CMV-seronegative. CDR3 in amino acids: CASSLGQGQEAFF. The CDR3 DNA reads TGTGCCAGCAGCTTAGGACAGGGACAGGAAGCTTTCTTT.